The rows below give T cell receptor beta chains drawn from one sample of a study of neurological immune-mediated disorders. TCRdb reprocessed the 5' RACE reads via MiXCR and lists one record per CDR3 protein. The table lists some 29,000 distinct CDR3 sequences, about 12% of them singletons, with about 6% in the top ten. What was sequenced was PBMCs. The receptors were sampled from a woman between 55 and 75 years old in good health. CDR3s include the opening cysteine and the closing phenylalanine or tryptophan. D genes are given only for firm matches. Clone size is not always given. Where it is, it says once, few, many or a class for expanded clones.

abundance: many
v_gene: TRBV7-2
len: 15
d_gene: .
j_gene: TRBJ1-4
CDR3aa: CASSSGAGYREKLFF
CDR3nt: TGTGCCAGCAGCTCGGGGGCGGGATATCGGGAAAAACTGTTTTTT

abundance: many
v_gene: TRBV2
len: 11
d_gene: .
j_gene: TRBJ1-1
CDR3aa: CASGDIRLAFF
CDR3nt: TGTGCCAGCGGGGACATTCGATTGGCTTTCTTT

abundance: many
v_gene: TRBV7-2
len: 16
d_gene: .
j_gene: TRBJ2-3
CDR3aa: CASSLALGGGTDTQYF
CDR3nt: TGTGCCAGCAGCTTAGCGTTAGGGGGGGGCACAGATACGCAGTATTTT

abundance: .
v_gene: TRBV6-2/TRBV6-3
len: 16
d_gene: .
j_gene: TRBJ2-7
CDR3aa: CASNTSPVQAPYEQYF
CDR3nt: TGTGCCAGCAACACCTCCCCAGTGCAAGCCCCCTACGAGCAGTACTTC

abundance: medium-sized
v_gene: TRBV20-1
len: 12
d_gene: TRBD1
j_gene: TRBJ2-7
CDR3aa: CSASDRGPEQYF
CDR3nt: TGCAGTGCTAGCGACAGGGGGCCCGAGCAGTACTTC

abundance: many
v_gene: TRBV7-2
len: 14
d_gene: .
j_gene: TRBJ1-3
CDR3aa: CASSLLGPGNTIYF
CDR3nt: TGTGCCAGCAGCTTACTAGGCCCTGGAAACACCATATATTTT

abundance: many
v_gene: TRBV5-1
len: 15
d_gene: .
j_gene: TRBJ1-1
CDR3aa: CASSLEGSVNTEAFF
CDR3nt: TGCGCCAGCAGCTTGGAGGGCAGCGTGAACACTGAAGCTTTCTTT

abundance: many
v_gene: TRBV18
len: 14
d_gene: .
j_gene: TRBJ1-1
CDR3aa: CASSPQGGNTEAFF
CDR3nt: TGTGCCAGCTCACCACAGGGAGGAAACACTGAAGCTTTCTTT

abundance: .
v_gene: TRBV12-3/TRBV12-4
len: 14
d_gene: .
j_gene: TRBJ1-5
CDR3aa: CVSSRGQTRQPQHF
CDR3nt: TGTGTCAGCAGCCGCGGACAGACACGACAGCCCCAGCATTTT

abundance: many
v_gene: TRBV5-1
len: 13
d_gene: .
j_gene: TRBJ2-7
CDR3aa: CASRLQGTYEQYF
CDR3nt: TGCGCCAGCAGATTACAGGGAACCTACGAGCAGTACTTC

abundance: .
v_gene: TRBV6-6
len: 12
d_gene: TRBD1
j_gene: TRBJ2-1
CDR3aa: CASRRDRVEQFF
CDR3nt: TGTGCCAGCAGACGCGACAGGGTTGAGCAGTTCTTC

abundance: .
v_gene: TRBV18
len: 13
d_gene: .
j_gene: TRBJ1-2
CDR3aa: CASSPTATYGYTF
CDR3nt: TGTGCCAGCTCACCGACGGCAACCTATGGCTACACCTTC

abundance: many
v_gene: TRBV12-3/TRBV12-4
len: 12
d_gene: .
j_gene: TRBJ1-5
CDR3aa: CASTRANQPQHF
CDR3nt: TGTGCCAGTACTAGGGCCAATCAGCCCCAGCATTTT

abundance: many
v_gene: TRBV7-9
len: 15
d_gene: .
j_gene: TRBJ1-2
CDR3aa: CASSQHRLVNYGYTF
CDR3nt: TGTGCCAGCAGCCAACACCGATTAGTTAACTATGGCTACACCTTC

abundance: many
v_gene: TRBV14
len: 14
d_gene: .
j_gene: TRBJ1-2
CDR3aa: CASSQELRNYGYTF
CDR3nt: TGTGCCAGCAGCCAAGAACTCAGGAACTATGGCTACACCTTC

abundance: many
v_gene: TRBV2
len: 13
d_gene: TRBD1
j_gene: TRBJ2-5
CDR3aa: CASSRQGEETQYF
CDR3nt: TGTGCCAGCAGTCGGCAGGGGGAAGAGACCCAGTACTTC

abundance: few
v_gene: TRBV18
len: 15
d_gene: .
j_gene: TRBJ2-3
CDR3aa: CASSPLGSKVNTQYF
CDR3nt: TGTGCCAGCTCACCACTTGGCTCAAAAGTTAATACGCAGTATTTT

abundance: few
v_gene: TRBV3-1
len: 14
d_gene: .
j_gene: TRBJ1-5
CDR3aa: CASSQRQSNQPQHF
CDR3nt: TGTGCCAGCAGCCAACGACAGAGCAATCAGCCCCAGCATTTT

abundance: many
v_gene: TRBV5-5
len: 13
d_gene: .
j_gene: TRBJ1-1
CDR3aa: CASSRARGTEAFF
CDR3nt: TGTGCCAGCAGCAGGGCTAGGGGCACTGAAGCTTTCTTT

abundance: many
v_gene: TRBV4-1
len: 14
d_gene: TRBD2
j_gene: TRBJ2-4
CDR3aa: CASSLGGIENIQYF
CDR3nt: TGCGCCAGCAGCCTCGGGGGGATAGAAAACATTCAGTACTTC

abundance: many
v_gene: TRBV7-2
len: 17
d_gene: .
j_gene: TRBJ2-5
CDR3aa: CASSPLPIIGPLETQYF
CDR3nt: TGTGCCAGCAGCCCTCTCCCCATCATCGGCCCCCTAGAGACCCAGTACTTC

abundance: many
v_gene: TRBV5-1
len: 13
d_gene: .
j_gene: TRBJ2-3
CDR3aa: CASRRGGTDTQYF
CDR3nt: TGCGCCAGCAGACGAGGGGGCACAGATACGCAGTATTTT

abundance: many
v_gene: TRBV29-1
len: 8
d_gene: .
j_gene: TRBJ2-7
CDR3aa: CSVEEQYF
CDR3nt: TGCAGCGTTGAGGAGCAGTACTTC

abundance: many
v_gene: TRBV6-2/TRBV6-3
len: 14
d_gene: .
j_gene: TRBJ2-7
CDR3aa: CASTEDESSYEQYF
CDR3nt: TGTGCCAGCACCGAGGATGAAAGCTCCTACGAGCAGTACTTC

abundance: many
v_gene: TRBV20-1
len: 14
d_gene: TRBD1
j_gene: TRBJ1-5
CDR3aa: CSAATGSVSQPQHF
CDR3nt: TGCAGTGCAGCGACAGGGTCGGTGAGTCAGCCCCAGCATTTT

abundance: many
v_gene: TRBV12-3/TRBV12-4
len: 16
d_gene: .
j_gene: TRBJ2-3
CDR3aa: CASSLGGAGLMNTQYF
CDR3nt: TGTGCCAGCAGTTTAGGTGGGGCAGGGTTGATGAATACGCAGTATTTT